These T cell receptor beta chains were read from a single sample in a study of shared clonotypes between healthy human individuals. Profiled with immunoSEQ multiplex PCR; TCRdb holds only in-frame clones, not every one. Counted here are around 1.9 million clones, about 93% occurring once; the ten biggest clones make up more than 1.5%. Material: naive CD8+ T cells from PBMCs. The source is a man younger than 35 in good health. Some clones in this sample may be carry-over from other donors' samples. The CDR3 runs from the conserved cysteine through the conserved F or W. Fields, in order: J gene, V gene, clone size, D gene, CDR3 protein, CDR3 DNA. A D gene is named only where the DNA matches it firmly. The listing skips clone size in some rows; elsewhere it reads once, few, many or a size class.

TRBJ1-1	TRBV7-9	-	TRBD1	CASSIPGQGGDTEAFF	TGTGCCAGCAGCATACCGGGACAGGGAGGGGACACTGAAGCTTTCTTT
TRBJ2-5	TRBV9	-	-	CASSDGRWQASQETQYF	TGTGCCAGCAGCGACGGAAGGTGGCAGGCAAGCCAAGAGACCCAGTACTTC
TRBJ2-4	TRBV6-6	-	TRBD1	CASSFQGATKNIQYF	TGTGCCAGCAGTTTCCAGGGGGCCACCAAAAACATTCAGTACTTC
TRBJ2-3	TRBV19	-	TRBD2	CASSIRTRGPDTQYF	TGTGCCAGTAGTATTCGGACTAGGGGTCCAGATACGCAGTATTTT
TRBJ1-2	TRBV5-1	-	TRBD1	CASSELGQWDGYTF	TGCGCCAGCAGCGAGTTGGGACAGTGGGATGGCTACACCTTC
TRBJ2-7	TRBV18	-	TRBD1	CASSIQGDSYEQYF	TGTGCCAGCTCAATACAGGGGGACTCCTACGAGCAGTACTTC
TRBJ2-2	TRBV30	once	TRBD1	CAWLDRRNTGELFF	TGTGCCTGGCTGGACAGGAGGAACACCGGGGAGCTGTTTTTT
TRBJ2-3	TRBV28	-	-	CASSPRTEDTQYF	TGTGCCAGCAGTCCCAGGACCGAGGATACGCAGTATTTT
TRBJ2-7	TRBV30	once	-	CACTLSAGVSKEQYF	TGTGCCTGTACGTTGTCGGCAGGGGTATCGAAAGAGCAGTACTTC
TRBJ1-1	TRBV27	few	-	CASRASRGETYTEAFF	TGTGCCAGCAGAGCCAGCCGGGGGGAGACCTACACTGAAGCTTTCTTT
TRBJ2-1	TRBV14	-	TRBD2	CASSQRVAGDSSYNEQFF	TGTGCCAGCAGCCAAAGGGTGGCGGGAGACTCCTCCTACAATGAGCAGTTCTTC
TRBJ2-1	TRBV5-8	-	-	CASSRQGEGSYNEQFF	TGTGCCAGCAGCAGGCAGGGGGAGGGCTCCTACAATGAGCAGTTCTTC
TRBJ2-7	TRBV7-9	-	-	CASSLVRERGFGEQYF	TGTGCCAGCAGCTTAGTTCGGGAGAGGGGATTTGGCGAGCAGTACTTC
TRBJ2-2	TRBV7-9	-	TRBD1	CASSFGQGSTGELFF	TGTGCCAGCAGCTTCGGACAGGGGTCCACCGGGGAGCTGTTTTTT
TRBJ2-3	TRBV27	-	-	CASSGGALPTDTQYF	TGTGCCAGCAGTGGTGGGGCCCTGCCGACAGATACGCAGTATTTT
TRBJ2-7	TRBV6-1	-	TRBD1	CASSQGDRVYEQYF	TGTGCCAGCAGCCAAGGTGACAGGGTCTACGAGCAGTACTTC
TRBJ2-3	TRBV19	-	TRBD2	CASSWLAGSRDTQYF	TGTGCCAGTAGTTGGCTAGCGGGATCGAGAGATACGCAGTATTTT
TRBJ1-2	TRBV7-9	-	-	CASSLAAGEGYTF	TGTGCCAGCAGCTTAGCCGCAGGTGAGGGCTACACCTTC
TRBJ2-7	TRBV27	-	-	CASRPEITYEQYF	TGTGCCAGCAGACCAGAAATTACCTACGAGCAGTACTTC
TRBJ1-4	TRBV27	-	TRBD1	CASSWTGGHEKLFF	TGTGCCAGCAGTTGGACAGGGGGGCATGAAAAACTGTTTTTT
TRBJ2-1	TRBV4-3	-	TRBD2	CASSHPPRGEGNNEQFF	TGCGCCAGCAGCCATCCCCCTCGCGGGGAGGGTAACAATGAGCAGTTCTTC
TRBJ2-3	TRBV9	once	-	CASSVWSGQPTDTQYF	TGTGCCAGCAGCGTATGGAGCGGCCAACCCACAGATACGCAGTATTTT
TRBJ2-1	TRBV5-4	-	TRBD2	CASSLGTSYEQFF	TGTGCCAGCAGCTTGGGGACTAGTTATGAGCAGTTCTTC
TRBJ1-1	TRBV28	-	-	CASSPVEGTEAFF	TGTGCCAGCAGTCCTGTGGAAGGCACTGAAGCTTTCTTT
TRBJ2-7	TRBV5-1	-	-	CASWDVSYEQYF	TGCGCCAGTTGGGACGTCTCCTACGAGCAGTACTTC
TRBJ2-1	TRBV7-8	-	TRBD2	CASSWGTSGRDEQFF	TGTGCCAGCAGCTGGGGGACTAGCGGTCGGGATGAGCAGTTCTTC
TRBJ2-7	TRBV11-2	-	-	CASSLGAGSYEQYF	TGTGCCAGCAGCTTAGGTGCGGGCTCCTACGAGCAGTACTTC
TRBJ2-1	TRBV27	-	TRBD2	CASSTKKREPFSYNEQFF	TGTGCCAGCAGTACCAAAAAGCGGGAGCCTTTCTCCTACAATGAGCAGTTCTTC
TRBJ2-1	TRBV11-3	-	TRBD1	CASSSQGPYNEQFF	TGTGCCAGCAGCTCACAGGGGCCCTACAATGAGCAGTTCTTC
TRBJ2-7	TRBV6-5	-	TRBD1	CASTPDRDGSYEQYF	TGTGCCAGCACTCCGGACAGGGACGGCTCCTACGAGCAGTACTTC
TRBJ2-5	TRBV29-1	-	TRBD1	CSYRQGLQETQYF	TGCAGCTACCGACAGGGGCTCCAAGAGACCCAGTACTTC
TRBJ2-7	TRBV7-2	-	-	CASSLFVGNEQYF	TGTGCCAGCAGCTTATTTGTCGGGAACGAGCAGTACTTC
TRBJ1-3	TRBV6-1	once	-	CASSEGLNTIYF	TGTGCCAGCAGTGAAGGCCTAAACACCATATATTTT
TRBJ2-7	TRBV28	once	-	CASSLVAVTYEQYF	TGTGCCAGCAGTTTGGTGGCGGTTACCTACGAGCAGTACTTC
TRBJ1-1	TRBV13	-	-	CASSYSARGGTEAFF	TGTGCCAGCAGTTACTCAGCCAGGGGAGGAACTGAAGCTTTCTTT
TRBJ2-5	TRBV7-6	-	-	CASSLDRRGETQYF	TGTGCCAGCAGCTTAGACAGGAGAGGGGAGACCCAGTACTTC
TRBJ2-2	TRBV7-7	-	TRBD2	CASSLSAGGPSGELFF	TGTGCCAGCAGCTTATCGGCGGGAGGGCCCTCCGGGGAGCTGTTTTTT
TRBJ2-1	TRBV30	-	-	CAWSVHGSYNEQFF	TGTGCCTGGAGTGTACATGGATCCTACAATGAGCAGTTCTTC
TRBJ2-2	TRBV2	-	-	CASSSPHYTGELFF	TGTGCCAGCAGTTCTCCACACTACACCGGGGAGCTGTTTTTT
TRBJ1-1	TRBV5-1	-	TRBD1	CASSSLGQGSANTEAFF	TGCGCCAGCAGCTCCCTGGGACAGGGCTCGGCGAACACTGAAGCTTTCTTT
TRBJ2-7	TRBV28	-	TRBD2	CASSRLAGGYYEQYF	TGTGCCAGCAGCCGGCTTGCGGGAGGATACTACGAGCAGTACTTC
TRBJ2-1	TRBV29-1	-	TRBD2	CSVGTSGLYNEQFF	TGCAGCGTTGGGACTAGCGGACTATACAATGAGCAGTTCTTC
TRBJ2-5	TRBV28	-	-	CASSPRRSPRETQYF	TGTGCCAGCAGTCCGAGAAGGTCCCCTCGTGAGACCCAGTACTTC
TRBJ2-7	TRBV27	-	TRBD2	CASSLGRRGGHEQYF	TGTGCCAGCAGTTTAGGGCGGCGGGGGGGCCACGAGCAGTACTTC
TRBJ1-2	TRBV2	-	-	CAEQSRGVGYGYTF	TGTGCCGAGCAGTCCAGGGGAGTCGGCTATGGCTACACCTTC
TRBJ2-6	TRBV6-5	-	-	CASSYSRVSGANVLTF	TGTGCCAGCAGTTACTCGAGGGTGTCTGGGGCCAACGTCCTGACTTTC